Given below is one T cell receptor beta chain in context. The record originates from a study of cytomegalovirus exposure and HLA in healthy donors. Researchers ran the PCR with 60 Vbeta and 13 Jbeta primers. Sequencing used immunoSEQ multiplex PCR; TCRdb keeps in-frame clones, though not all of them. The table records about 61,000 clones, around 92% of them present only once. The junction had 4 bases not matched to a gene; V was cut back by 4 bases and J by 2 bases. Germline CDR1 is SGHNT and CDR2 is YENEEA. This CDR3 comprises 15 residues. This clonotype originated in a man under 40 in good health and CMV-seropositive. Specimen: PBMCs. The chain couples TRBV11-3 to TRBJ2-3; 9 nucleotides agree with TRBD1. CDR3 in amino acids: CASSSGQGSTDTQYF. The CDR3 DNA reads TGTGCCAGCAGCTCGGGACAGGGCTCCACAGATACGCAGTATTTT.